These 28 T cell receptor beta chains came from one sample sequenced in a study of T cells expressing NK-cell markers. One entry per CDR3 protein, without DNA, is what TCRdb gives after re-calling the 5' RACE reads. The sample totals some 120,000 distinct CDR3 sequences. The material sequenced was blood T cells: a sorted CD56 or NKG2C T cell subset, CD4+ or CD8+ T cells, or bulk PBMC T cells (not recorded which). Source of these receptors: a woman aged 18 to 69 in good health.

The V and J genes are TRBV5-1 and TRBJ2-3. The CDR3 consists of 15 residues. Germline assignment: CDR1 SGHRS and CDR2 YFSETQ. CDR3 region: CASSLESGLTDTQYF. The full variable domain, in which reference TRBV5-1 and TRBJ2-3 provide the parts outside the CDR3, is KAGVTQTPRYLIKTRGQQVTLSCSPISGHRSVSWYQQTPGQGLQFLFEYFSETQRNKGNFPGRFSGRQFSNSRSEMNVSTLELGDSALYLCASSLESGLTDTQYFGPGTRLTVL.

V gene TRBV6-5 combines with J gene TRBJ2-2. CDR1 MNHEY and CDR2 SVGAGI come from the germline V gene. The CDR3 length is 14 residues. CDR3 in amino acids: CASSYADTTGELFF.

V gene TRBV21-1 combines with J gene TRBJ2-5; TCRdb calls TRBD1, which cannot be checked without DNA. TRBV21-1 constitutes a pseudogene. The CDR3 is 17 residues long. The CDR3 loop is CASSKEFPDRGQETQYF.

The genes are TRBV25-1 and TRBJ2-1; absent DNA, TCRdb's TRBD1 call cannot be checked. Germline CDR1 and CDR2: MGHDK and SYGVNS. This CDR3 spans 16 amino acids. CDR3 in amino acids: CASSETTGGLYNEQFF.

This chain connects TRBV11-2 to TRBJ1-1; TCRdb designates TRBD1, a call that cannot be tested without DNA. Germline V gives CDR1 SGHAT, CDR2 FQNNGV. This CDR3 has 15 amino acids. The CDR3 region is CASSSPTGSLTEAFF.

The chain combines TRBV7-3 with TRBJ2-3; absent DNA, TCRdb's TRBD1 call cannot be checked. Germline V gene sequence: CDR1 SGHTA, CDR2 FQGTGA. The CDR3 extends over 14 amino acids. CDR3 residues: CASSLPGHGDTQYF.

CDR3 sequence reads: CSVLGGGTYNEQFF. The chain joins TRBV29-1 to TRBJ2-1; TCRdb selects TRBD2, and the lack of DNA leaves this call unchecked. CDR1 is SQVTM and CDR2 is ANQGSEA in the germline V gene. The CDR3 length is 14 residues.

The chain has TRBV11-2 and TRBJ2-1. CDR3 size: 15 residues. The V gene's germline CDR1 is SGHAT and CDR2 FQNNGV. The CDR3 loop reads CASSRALGVYNEQFF.

The chain links TRBV20-1 to TRBJ2-3; absent DNA, TCRdb's TRBD2 call cannot be checked. The CDR3 is 16 residues long. CDR1 and CDR2 from the germline V gene are DFQATT and SNEGSKA (reference sequence). CDR3 protein: CSANSGAPLNTDTQYF.

V gene TRBV10-2 combines with J gene TRBJ2-2; TCRdb gives TRBD2 as the D gene, but with no DNA this cannot be confirmed. Germline loops: CDR1 WSHSY, CDR2 SAAADI. CDR3 length: 18 residues. The CDR3 sequence is CASSPGTSGGPNTGELFF.

V gene TRBV9 combines with J gene TRBJ2-3. CDR3 size: 14 residues. Germline loops: CDR1 SGDLS, CDR2 YYNGEE. The CDR3: CASSAEQSTDTQYF.

The chain combines TRBV27 with TRBJ1-6. The V gene's germline CDR1 is MNHEY and CDR2 SMNVEV (reference sequence). The CDR3 loop spans 14 amino acids. The CDR3 loop reads CASSPLLSGSPLHF.

CDR3 residues: CASSGPGTGVTDTQYF. This chain connects TRBV11-2 to TRBJ2-3; the D gene TCRdb calls, TRBD1, cannot be checked with no DNA. This CDR3 has 16 amino acids. Germline-derived CDR1 and CDR2 are SGHAT and FQNNGV.

The rearrangement links TRBV11-2 to TRBJ2-4. The CDR3 is 14 amino acids. Per the germline V gene, CDR1 is SGHAT and CDR2 is FQNNGV. The CDR3 region is CASSLSLVRHIQFF.

The chain uses TRBV21-1 and TRBJ1-1; as DNA is missing, the TRBD1 call by TCRdb cannot be tested. TRBV21-1 is a recognized pseudogene. There are 22 residues in the CDR3. The CDR3: CASSNPNTVAPLGWLVGVKAFF.

The rearrangement links TRBV19 to TRBJ2-7. CDR1 is LNHDA and CDR2 is SQIVND in the germline V gene (reference sequence). The CDR3 has 13 amino acids. This chain's CDR3 is CASSFSPSYEQYF.

The CDR3 here is CATSREGGVYTNYGYTF. The genes are TRBV15 and TRBJ1-2; TCRdb's D call, TRBD1, is unchecked because there is no DNA. The V gene's germline CDR1 is LNHNV and CDR2 YYDKDF (reference sequence). This CDR3 is built from 17 residues.

V is TRBV7-8 and J is TRBJ2-7; as DNA is missing, the TRBD1 call by TCRdb cannot be tested. CDR3 length: 15 amino acids. CDR1 is SGHVS and CDR2 is FQNEAQ in the germline V gene. The CDR3 spells CASSYGQGNFYEQYF.

The chain joins TRBV13 to TRBJ2-7. The germline V gene has CDR1 PRHDT and CDR2 FYEKMQ (reference sequence). CDR3 length: 12 amino acids. CDR3 in amino acids: CASSLRSYEQYF. The variable domain in full, completed from reference TRBV13 and TRBJ2-7, reads AAGVIQSPRHLIKEKRETATLKCYPIPRHDTVYWYQQGPGQDPQFLISFYEKMQSDKGSIPDRFSAQQFSDYHSELNMSSLELGDSALYFCASSLRSYEQYFGPGTRLTVT.

V and J are TRBV7-8 and TRBJ2-3; TCRdb returns TRBD1, unconfirmable since there is no DNA. The germline CDR1 and CDR2 sequences are SGHVS and FQNEAQ. CDR3 size: 14 residues. This CDR3 is CASSLAPGTDTQYF.

The chain has TRBV12-3 or TRBV12-4 and TRBJ2-2; no DNA is available, so the TRBD1 call from TCRdb remains unchecked. This CDR3 contains 15 residues. Here the CDR3 reads CASSPTGSSTGELFF.

The V and J genes are TRBV7-9 and TRBJ2-3; without DNA, the TCRdb call of TRBD2 cannot be checked. The CDR3 has 17 residues. Germline V gives CDR1 SEHNR, CDR2 FQNEAQ (reference sequence). The chain's CDR3 is CASSMLIAGSGTDTQYF.

The chain's CDR3 is CASSLAPGEYGYTF. V usage is TRBV5-1 and J usage is TRBJ1-2; TCRdb picks TRBD1, but there is no DNA to check that call. The CDR3 sequence is 14 residues long. Germline V gene data show CDR1 as SGHRS and CDR2 as YFSETQ.

This chain connects TRBV5-4 to TRBJ1-2; as DNA is missing, the TRBD1 call by TCRdb cannot be tested. The CDR3 extends over 15 amino acids. Germline CDR1 reads SGHNT; CDR2 reads YYREEE (reference sequence). The CDR3 here is CASSSHQGQNYGYTF.

This chain uses TRBV11-1 with TRBJ2-1; without DNA, the TCRdb call of TRBD2 cannot be checked. Germline CDR1 and CDR2: SGHAT and FQDESV (reference sequence). The CDR3 is 13 amino acids. CDR3 region: CASSPYLANEQFF.

The V and J genes are TRBV15 and TRBJ2-7; without DNA, the TCRdb call of TRBD2 cannot be checked. Germline V gene lookup returns CDR1 LNHNV and CDR2 YYDKDF (reference sequence). CDR3 length equals 13 residues. Here the CDR3 reads CATSTSRAYEQYF.

The chain is built from TRBV6-1 and TRBJ2-1; TCRdb names TRBD2, which stays unverified in the absence of DNA. CDR3 size: 14 residues. Germline lookup yields CDR1 MNHNS and CDR2 SASEGT. This CDR3 reads CASSPQREDSEQFF.

V usage is TRBV12-3 or TRBV12-4 and J usage is TRBJ1-2. This CDR3 spans 15 amino acids. The CDR3 sequence: CASSTFWQHNYGYTF.